The entry below describes one TCR beta chain. Antigen: not known. Amplification of TCR beta CDR3 regions was performed using RNA transcripts as template. Using the HTBI primer set, a first-round RT-PCR was run on the TCR CDR3. MiXCR, run by TCRdb on the multiplex PCR reads, gives a single entry per CDR3 protein. This table has about 52,000 distinct CDR3 sequences, less than 60% appearing once. Diagnoses rested on clinical symptoms, serum thyroxine and TRAb, thyroid ultrasound and orbital computed tomography. The data are from a study of T cells in Graves' hyperthyroidism and ophthalmopathy. For the study at large: Peripheral blood sampling occurred at initial diagnosis, before any treatment. Study results and limitations: Blood samples included most of the expanded thyroid clonotypes exceeding 0.001.

Trimming cost V 10 bases and J 6 bases, with 9 bases left between them. Germline-derived CDR1 and CDR2 are MRHNA and SNTAGT. The CDR3 totals 11 residues. The receptor comes from a woman aged 50 to 60 with Graves' ophthalmopathy. The sample was blood. V and J are TRBV6-4 and TRBJ2-2; D uncertain. This CDR3 reads CATDPSGELFF. The CDR3 DNA is TGTGCCACCGATCCCTCCGGGGAGCTGTTTTTT.